This TCR beta chain was obtained from a study of chemoradiotherapy in HPV16-positive cancers. Study at large: Functional T-cell assays on a couple of HPV16-positive patients' cells defined candidate HPV-specific clones and common TCR motifs. Study-level results: Non-HPV-specific T cells did not expand in tumors during treatment, whereas candidate HPV-specific clones and E7-related motifs did. HPV-responsive T-cell expansion during chemoradiotherapy was linked to improved recurrence-free survival in HPV16-positive patients.

About this clone itself: Antigen specificity is unknown.

Generated by immunoSEQ multiplex PCR, the TCRdb table keeps only in-frame clones and is missing some. The data show fewer than 11,000 clones, 80% seen once. This CDR3 is built from 13 residues. In germline, CDR1 is SQVTM, CDR2 ANQGSEA. V lost 3 bases and J 5 bases, leaving 12 bases between the germline ends. Sequences were derived from tumor tissue, sampled from a patient who underwent chemoradiotherapy. The sequence was obtained from a human donor with HPV-associated anogenital cancer. The V gene is TRBV29-1, the J gene TRBJ2-3; D perhaps matches TRBD1 (5 bases). CDR3 nucleotide sequence: TGCAGCGTTGACTCAGGGTCCGTAGATACGCAGTATTTT. It encodes CSVDSGSVDTQYF.